The 4 T cell receptor beta chains below were found in one sample sequenced in a study of cytomegalovirus exposure and HLA in healthy donors. Primers: 60 Vbeta forward and 13 Jbeta reverse. Measured with immunoSEQ multiplex PCR; TCRdb has only the in-frame clones, and not every one. The table has about 160,000 clones, 75% to 90% seen once. The sample comprised PBMCs. The receptors here all came from a woman aged 18-29 years in good health and CMV-seronegative.

The V call is TRBV5-1, the J call TRBJ1-2; D possibly corresponds to TRBD1 (5 bases). CDR3 length: 15 residues. Germline assignment: CDR1 SGHRS and CDR2 YFSETQ. Trimming took 2 bases from V and 2 from J, leaving 13 bases between them. The CDR3 sequence: CASSFGDSTNYGYTF. CDR3 sequence (DNA): TGCGCCAGCAGCTTTGGTGACAGCACCAACTATGGCTACACCTTC.

The chain joins TRBV5-6 to TRBJ1-2, with D possibly matching TRBD1 (6 bases). This CDR3 contains 14 residues. Trimming removed 4 bases from V and 5 bases from J, with 15 bases in between. Germline loops: CDR1 SGHDT, CDR2 YYEEEE. CDR3 residues: CASSRKDSFYGYTF. DNA of the CDR3: TGTGCCAGCAGCCGGAAGGACAGTTTTTATGGCTACACCTTC.

V is TRBV6-6 and J is TRBJ2-3; D remains unclear. The CDR3 extends over 11 amino acids. Per germline, CDR1 MNHNY and CDR2 SVGAGI (reference sequence). V was cut by 2 bases and J by 9 bases, with 6 bases left in between. CDR3 sequence reads: CASSYELTQYF. CDR3 in DNA: TGTGCCAGCAGTTACGAACTAACGCAGTATTTT.

The rearrangement uses TRBV30 and TRBJ1-1, with D hard to call. V was clipped by 0 bases and J by 4 bases, with 9 bases between them. Germline lookup yields CDR1 GTSNPN and CDR2 SVGIG (reference sequence). The length of the CDR3 is 13 residues. This chain's CDR3 is CAWSVGETTEAFF. CDR3 in DNA: TGTGCCTGGAGTGTTGGGGAGACCACTGAAGCTTTCTTT.